This T cell receptor (beta chain) was sequenced for a study of shared clonotypes between healthy human individuals. Repertoires were generated with immunoSEQ multiplex PCR, while TCRdb's copy carries only in-frame clones and drops some. Of around 1.1 million clones in the sample, approximately 80% were seen once. The CDR3 runs to 14 residues. With 10 bases removed from V and 0 bases from J, the gap between germline ends came to 16 bases. Germline loops: CDR1 SNHLY, CDR2 FYNNEI. The TCR originated in a young man in good health. Some clones in this sample may be carry-over from other donors' samples. The rearrangement uses TRBV2 and TRBJ2-7, with D tentatively TRBD2 (5 bases). The sequenced material came from memory CD4+ T cells from PBMCs. This sample's subset: CD45RA-negative fraction. The CDR3 bases are TGTGCCACTGAGAGAAGGGAGCTCTCCTACGAGCAGTACTTC. Amino acid sequence: CATERRELSYEQYF.